Listed below are T cell receptor beta chains from one sample, sequenced in a study of T cell clonotyping in hematopoietic cell transplantation. The table came from immunoSEQ multiplex PCR; TCRdb's copy has only in-frame clones and leaves some out. Of some 30,000 clones in the sample, nearly 97% were seen once. The sample was peripheral blood mononuclear cells. The receptor set was obtained from a man aged 45 to 65 in good health. Some clones in this sample may be carry-over from other donors' samples. Both conserved end residues are part of each CDR3. D genes are given only for firm matches. Clone size is stated in some rows and not others, as once, few, many or a class when expanded.

clone size: -; J gene: TRBJ1-6; CDR3 length: 13; V gene: TRBV4-3; D gene: -; CDR3 protein: CASSQEYPSPLHF; CDR3 DNA: TGCGCCAGCAGCCAAGAATACCCTTCACCCCTCCACTTT
clone size: -; J gene: TRBJ1-4; CDR3 length: 14; V gene: TRBV30; D gene: TRBD1; CDR3 protein: CAWSAGTGDEKLFF; CDR3 DNA: TGTGCCTGGAGTGCCGGGACAGGGGATGAAAAACTGTTTTTT
clone size: -; J gene: TRBJ2-7; CDR3 length: 16; V gene: TRBV7-2; D gene: TRBD1; CDR3 protein: CASSLAGTGLIHEQYF; CDR3 DNA: TGTGCCAGCAGCTTAGCCGGGACAGGGTTGATCCACGAGCAGTACTTC
clone size: -; J gene: TRBJ1-3; CDR3 length: 16; V gene: TRBV5-4; D gene: -; CDR3 protein: CASSLVTGATGNTIYF; CDR3 DNA: TGTGCCAGCAGCTTGGTAACGGGAGCCACTGGAAACACCATATATTTT
clone size: -; J gene: TRBJ1-1; CDR3 length: 14; V gene: TRBV5-1; D gene: -; CDR3 protein: CASSWTMWGPEAFF; CDR3 DNA: TGCGCCAGCAGCTGGACCATGTGGGGGCCTGAAGCTTTCTTT
clone size: -; J gene: TRBJ2-5; CDR3 length: 13; V gene: TRBV28; D gene: -; CDR3 protein: CASSLGGQETQYF; CDR3 DNA: TGTGCCAGCAGTTTGGGGGGACAAGAGACCCAGTACTTC
clone size: -; J gene: TRBJ2-3; CDR3 length: 13; V gene: TRBV7-2; D gene: -; CDR3 protein: CASSPGSTDTQYF; CDR3 DNA: TGTGCCAGCAGCCCGGGAAGCACAGATACGCAGTATTTT
clone size: -; J gene: TRBJ2-1; CDR3 length: 15; V gene: TRBV6-5; D gene: -; CDR3 protein: CASSYPQGGYNEQFF; CDR3 DNA: TGTGCCAGCAGTTACCCCCAGGGGGGCTACAATGAGCAGTTCTTC
clone size: -; J gene: TRBJ1-2; CDR3 length: 17; V gene: TRBV27; D gene: TRBD1; CDR3 protein: CASTPSVRDRDSYGYTF; CDR3 DNA: TGTGCCAGCACCCCAAGTGTACGGGACAGAGACTCCTATGGCTACACCTTC
clone size: -; J gene: TRBJ1-1; CDR3 length: 12; V gene: TRBV21-1; D gene: -; CDR3 protein: CASRGVNTEAFF; CDR3 DNA: TGTGCCAGCAGGGGTGTTAACACTGAAGCTTTCTTT
clone size: -; J gene: TRBJ2-5; CDR3 length: 15; V gene: TRBV7-7; D gene: -; CDR3 protein: CASSLVSSAGGTQYF; CDR3 DNA: TGTGCCAGCAGCTTAGTTTCTTCGGCGGGCGGGACCCAGTACTTC
clone size: -; J gene: TRBJ1-5; CDR3 length: 15; V gene: TRBV10-3; D gene: -; CDR3 protein: CAIRETAGSNQPQHF; CDR3 DNA: TGTGCCATCAGGGAGACAGCAGGAAGCAATCAGCCCCAGCATTTT
clone size: -; J gene: TRBJ1-6; CDR3 length: 14; V gene: TRBV6-5; D gene: -; CDR3 protein: CASSLGERNSPLHF; CDR3 DNA: TGTGCCAGCAGTTTAGGTGAAAGGAATTCACCCCTCCACTTT
clone size: -; J gene: TRBJ2-3; CDR3 length: 16; V gene: TRBV5-6; D gene: TRBD2; CDR3 protein: CASSLVLAGGRDTQYF; CDR3 DNA: TGTGCCAGCAGCTTGGTTCTAGCGGGGGGGCGAGATACGCAGTATTTT
clone size: once; J gene: TRBJ1-6; CDR3 length: 14; V gene: TRBV23-1; D gene: -; CDR3 protein: CASSQPTINSPLHF; CDR3 DNA: TGCGCCAGCAGTCAACCTACAATTAATTCACCCCTCCACTTT
clone size: -; J gene: TRBJ2-1; CDR3 length: 13; V gene: TRBV10-3; D gene: TRBD2; CDR3 protein: CAIRSSGDNEQFF; CDR3 DNA: TGTGCCATCCGATCTAGCGGAGACAATGAGCAGTTCTTC
clone size: -; J gene: TRBJ1-4; CDR3 length: 11; V gene: TRBV7-9; D gene: -; CDR3 protein: CASRTNEKLFF; CDR3 DNA: TGTGCCAGCAGAACTAATGAAAAACTGTTTTTT
clone size: -; J gene: TRBJ2-7; CDR3 length: 12; V gene: TRBV10-3; D gene: -; CDR3 protein: CAISSQGYEQYF; CDR3 DNA: TGTGCCATCAGTTCACAGGGCTACGAGCAGTACTTC
clone size: -; J gene: TRBJ2-5; CDR3 length: 13; V gene: TRBV9; D gene: -; CDR3 protein: CASSEGQRNGQYF; CDR3 DNA: TGTGCCAGCAGCGAAGGACAACGGAACGGCCAGTACTTC
clone size: -; J gene: TRBJ1-4; CDR3 length: 14; V gene: TRBV7-8; D gene: -; CDR3 protein: CASSRYSTNEKLFF; CDR3 DNA: TGTGCCAGCAGCCGTTACTCAACTAATGAAAAACTGTTTTTT
clone size: -; J gene: TRBJ1-1; CDR3 length: 15; V gene: TRBV11-2; D gene: TRBD1; CDR3 protein: CASSSRTGVNTEAFF; CDR3 DNA: TGTGCCAGCAGCTCAAGGACAGGGGTGAACACTGAAGCTTTCTTT
clone size: -; J gene: TRBJ1-2; CDR3 length: 15; V gene: TRBV25-1; D gene: TRBD1; CDR3 protein: CASSDPGQANYGYTF; CDR3 DNA: TGTGCCAGCAGTGACCCTGGACAGGCGAACTATGGCTACACCTTC
clone size: -; J gene: TRBJ1-5; CDR3 length: 12; V gene: TRBV19; D gene: -; CDR3 protein: CASSIFPQPQHF; CDR3 DNA: TGTGCCAGTAGTATTTTCCCCCAGCCCCAGCATTTT
clone size: -; J gene: TRBJ1-1; CDR3 length: 13; V gene: TRBV7-2; D gene: -; CDR3 protein: CASSLAGWAEAFF; CDR3 DNA: TGTGCCAGCAGCTTAGCTGGGTGGGCTGAAGCTTTCTTT
clone size: -; J gene: TRBJ2-1; CDR3 length: 14; V gene: TRBV5-1; D gene: -; CDR3 protein: CASSLGGSYNEQFF; CDR3 DNA: TGCGCCAGCAGCTTGGGCGGTTCCTACAATGAGCAGTTCTTC
clone size: -; J gene: TRBJ1-1; CDR3 length: 13; V gene: TRBV6-1; D gene: -; CDR3 protein: CASGAGRGTEAFF; CDR3 DNA: TGTGCCAGTGGAGCTGGGAGGGGCACTGAAGCTTTCTTT
clone size: -; J gene: TRBJ2-2; CDR3 length: 18; V gene: TRBV4-3; D gene: -; CDR3 protein: CASSQVGLKGAATGELFF; CDR3 DNA: TGCGCCAGCAGCCAAGTAGGATTGAAAGGGGCGGCCACCGGGGAGCTGTTTTTT
clone size: -; J gene: TRBJ1-6; CDR3 length: 16; V gene: TRBV7-2; D gene: -; CDR3 protein: CASSRGGQVYNSPLHF; CDR3 DNA: TGTGCCAGCAGCCGAGGTGGGCAGGTGTATAATTCACCCCTCCACTTT
clone size: -; J gene: TRBJ1-2; CDR3 length: 12; V gene: TRBV5-1; D gene: TRBD1; CDR3 protein: CASSPRDSGYTF; CDR3 DNA: TGCGCCAGCAGCCCTAGGGACAGTGGCTACACCTTC
clone size: -; J gene: TRBJ1-1; CDR3 length: 17; V gene: TRBV10-1; D gene: -; CDR3 protein: CASSELVGGGDNTEAFF; CDR3 DNA: TGCGCCAGCAGTGAGCTTGTCGGAGGGGGAGATAACACTGAAGCTTTCTTT
clone size: -; J gene: TRBJ2-7; CDR3 length: 15; V gene: TRBV4-2; D gene: -; CDR3 protein: CASSQEGDGSYEQYF; CDR3 DNA: TGTGCCAGCAGCCAAGAAGGCGACGGCAGCTACGAGCAGTACTTC
clone size: -; J gene: TRBJ1-1; CDR3 length: 15; V gene: TRBV7-3; D gene: TRBD1; CDR3 protein: CASSPGTGWNTEAFF; CDR3 DNA: TGTGCCAGCAGCCCGGGGACAGGGTGGAACACTGAAGCTTTCTTT
clone size: -; J gene: TRBJ2-7; CDR3 length: 14; V gene: TRBV9; D gene: TRBD1; CDR3 protein: CASGKTGDTYEQYF; CDR3 DNA: TGTGCCAGCGGGAAGACAGGGGACACTTACGAGCAGTACTTC
clone size: few; J gene: TRBJ2-7; CDR3 length: 13; V gene: TRBV7-6; D gene: TRBD1; CDR3 protein: CASSSWDRDEQYF; CDR3 DNA: TGTGCCAGCAGCTCCTGGGACAGGGACGAGCAGTACTTC
clone size: -; J gene: TRBJ2-7; CDR3 length: 15; V gene: TRBV7-2; D gene: TRBD1; CDR3 protein: CASRSGTGVSYEQYF; CDR3 DNA: TGTGCCAGCAGATCCGGGACAGGGGTGTCCTACGAGCAGTACTTC
clone size: -; J gene: TRBJ1-4; CDR3 length: 13; V gene: TRBV10-3; D gene: -; CDR3 protein: CAISESMGEKLFF; CDR3 DNA: TGTGCCATCAGTGAGTCGATGGGTGAAAAACTGTTTTTT
clone size: -; J gene: TRBJ1-2; CDR3 length: 13; V gene: TRBV30; D gene: TRBD1; CDR3 protein: CASSRDRPYGYTF; CDR3 DNA: TGTGCCTCGTCCCGGGACAGGCCTTATGGCTACACCTTC
clone size: -; J gene: TRBJ1-1; CDR3 length: 15; V gene: TRBV19; D gene: -; CDR3 protein: CASRIQNTGGTEAFF; CDR3 DNA: TGTGCCAGTAGAATCCAGAACACCGGGGGCACTGAAGCTTTCTTT
clone size: -; J gene: TRBJ2-6; CDR3 length: 16; V gene: TRBV28; D gene: TRBD1; CDR3 protein: CATRDSASSGANVLTF; CDR3 DNA: TGTGCCACCAGGGACAGTGCCTCCTCTGGGGCCAACGTCCTGACTTTC
clone size: -; J gene: TRBJ2-1; CDR3 length: 12; V gene: TRBV5-4; D gene: -; CDR3 protein: CASRIGTNEQFF; CDR3 DNA: TGTGCCAGCAGGATAGGAACCAATGAGCAGTTCTTC
clone size: -; J gene: TRBJ1-3; CDR3 length: 15; V gene: TRBV5-6; D gene: -; CDR3 protein: CASSRQGSIRNTIYF; CDR3 DNA: TGTGCCAGCAGCCGGCAAGGGTCAATAAGAAACACCATATATTTT
clone size: few; J gene: TRBJ1-1; CDR3 length: 18; V gene: TRBV27; D gene: -; CDR3 protein: CASSLLGTGGKMNTEAFF; CDR3 DNA: TGTGCCAGCAGTTTATTGGGGACCGGAGGGAAAATGAACACTGAAGCTTTCTTT
clone size: -; J gene: TRBJ1-1; CDR3 length: 13; V gene: TRBV5-1; D gene: TRBD1; CDR3 protein: CASSWDRGREAFF; CDR3 DNA: TGCGCCAGCAGCTGGGACAGGGGTCGGGAAGCTTTCTTT
clone size: -; J gene: TRBJ1-2; CDR3 length: 14; V gene: TRBV28; D gene: TRBD1; CDR3 protein: CASSLGQGISGYTF; CDR3 DNA: TGTGCCAGCAGTTTGGGACAGGGGATCTCTGGCTACACCTTC
clone size: -; J gene: TRBJ2-7; CDR3 length: 17; V gene: TRBV21-1; D gene: -; CDR3 protein: CASSKEPRPGGPYEQYF; CDR3 DNA: TGTGCCAGCAGCAAAGAGCCCCGTCCCGGGGGACCCTACGAGCAGTACTTC
clone size: -; J gene: TRBJ1-4; CDR3 length: 14; V gene: TRBV27; D gene: TRBD1; CDR3 protein: CASSHRQGWQKLFF; CDR3 DNA: TGTGCCAGCAGTCATAGACAGGGGTGGCAAAAACTGTTTTTT
clone size: -; J gene: TRBJ1-4; CDR3 length: 16; V gene: TRBV30; D gene: TRBD1; CDR3 protein: CAWSRPGTAFNEKLFF; CDR3 DNA: TGTGCCTGGAGCCGTCCCGGGACAGCCTTTAATGAAAAACTGTTTTTT
clone size: -; J gene: TRBJ1-2; CDR3 length: 17; V gene: TRBV4-3; D gene: TRBD1; CDR3 protein: CASSQDPATGGIYGYTF; CDR3 DNA: TGCGCCAGCAGCCAAGATCCCGCGACAGGGGGCATCTATGGCTACACCTTC
clone size: few; J gene: TRBJ1-2; CDR3 length: 14; V gene: TRBV6-1; D gene: -; CDR3 protein: CASSEGLENYGYTF; CDR3 DNA: TGTGCCAGCAGTGAAGGGTTAGAAAACTATGGCTACACCTTC
clone size: -; J gene: TRBJ1-1; CDR3 length: 14; V gene: TRBV7-9; D gene: -; CDR3 protein: CASRALGGNTEAFF; CDR3 DNA: TGTGCCAGCAGGGCCCTCGGTGGGAACACTGAAGCTTTCTTT